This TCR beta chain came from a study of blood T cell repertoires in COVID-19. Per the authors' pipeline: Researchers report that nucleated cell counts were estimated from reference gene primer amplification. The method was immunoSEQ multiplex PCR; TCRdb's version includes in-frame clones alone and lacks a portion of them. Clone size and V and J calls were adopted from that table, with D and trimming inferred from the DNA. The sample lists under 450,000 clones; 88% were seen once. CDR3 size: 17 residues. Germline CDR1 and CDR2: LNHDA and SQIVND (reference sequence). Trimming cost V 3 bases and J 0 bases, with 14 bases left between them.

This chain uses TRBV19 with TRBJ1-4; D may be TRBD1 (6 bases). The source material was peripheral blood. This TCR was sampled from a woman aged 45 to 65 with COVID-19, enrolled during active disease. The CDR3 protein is CASSIRQGLTTNEKLFF. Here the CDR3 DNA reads TGTGCCAGTAGTATCCGGCAGGGGCTAACAACTAATGAAAAACTGTTTTTT.